This T cell receptor (beta chain) was identified during a study of technical replicates of blood from a handful of donors. Data came from immunoSEQ multiplex PCR; TCRdb stores just in-frame clones and leaves some out. The sample holds about 72,000 clones, roughly 92% seen once. The junction had 8 bases not matched to a gene; V was cut back by 6 bases and J by 2 bases. Germline V gene sequence: CDR1 MNHEY, CDR2 SMNVEV (reference sequence). There are 15 residues in the CDR3. This receptor was obtained from a human donor in good health. The sample comprised T cells isolated from PBMCs. This chain links TRBV27 with TRBJ2-3; 7 bases agree with TRBD2. The CDR3 loop is CASRSGLGVTDTQYF. The CDR3 DNA sequence: TGTGCCAGCAGATCTGGACTAGGAGTCACAGATACGCAGTATTTT.